The 25 T cell receptor beta chains given below trace back to one sample, sequenced in a study of cytomegalovirus exposure and HLA in healthy donors. Primers: 60 Vbeta forward and 13 Jbeta reverse. The data were produced by immunoSEQ multiplex PCR, yet TCRdb's version contains in-frame clones alone and is incomplete. The repertoire has 37,000 or so clones, 74% of them found once; the top ten carry more than 6%. Sequencing was carried out using PBMCs. These receptor sequences come from a young man in good health and CMV-seronegative.

This chain connects TRBV19 to TRBJ2-3; TRBD1 aligns across 9 bases. Germline lookup yields CDR1 LNHDA and CDR2 SQIVND (reference sequence). Trimming removed 6 bases from V and 2 bases from J; junction bases left unmatched: 6. The CDR3 is made up of 15 amino acids. The CDR3 loop is CASRSGTGYTDTQYF. As DNA, the CDR3 is TGTGCCAGTAGGTCCGGGACAGGGTACACAGATACGCAGTATTTT.

The rearrangement links TRBV7-3 to TRBJ2-2, with D perhaps TRBD2 (6 bases). CDR1 is SGHTA, CDR2 FQGTGA, per germline. CDR3 length: 15 residues. The V end was cut by 4 bases, the J end by 1 base, with 10 bases between. CDR3 DNA sequence: TGTGCCAGCAGCTGGTCCGGGGGGAACACCGGGGAGCTGTTTTTT. It yields the protein CASSWSGGNTGELFF.

The chain carries TRBV5-1 and TRBJ1-6; 8 positions agree with TRBD1. In germline, CDR1 is SGHRS, CDR2 YFSETQ. The V segment lost 2 bases and the J segment 13 bases; nucleotides outside the gene matches: 20. There are 18 residues in the CDR3. The CDR3 sequence: CASSFFRNTGTGTFPLHF. CDR3 in DNA: TGCGCCAGCAGCTTCTTTAGAAACACCGGGACAGGTACTTTCCCCCTCCACTTT.

The chain employs TRBV6-1 and TRBJ2-5, with 10 bases lining up with TRBD2. Trimming took 7 bases from V and 0 from J; bases not matched to a gene: 5. CDR1 and CDR2 from the germline V gene are MNHNS and SASEGT. The CDR3 is 15 residues long. CDR3 in DNA: TGTGCCAGCAACAAGCGGGGGGGAAACCAAGAGACCCAGTACTTC. It translates to CASNKRGGNQETQYF.

The chain couples TRBV11-2 to TRBJ1-1; maybe TRBD1 (6 bases). This CDR3 spans 14 amino acids. Trimming removed 4 bases from V and 1 base from J, with 10 bases in between. Germline-derived CDR1 and CDR2 are SGHAT and FQNNGV. This chain's CDR3 is CASSWGQRNTEAFF. CDR3 bases: TGTGCCAGCAGCTGGGGACAAAGGAACACTGAAGCTTTCTTT.

The V and J genes are TRBV19 and TRBJ1-2, with 7 nucleotides matching TRBD1. The J segment lost 4 bases and the V segment lost 5 bases, leaving 10 bases of the junction unmatched. This CDR3 contains 15 residues. Germline assignment: CDR1 LNHDA and CDR2 SQIVND (reference sequence). The CDR3, as DNA: TGTGCCAGTAGTCACCCCCGGGACAGAAGCTATGGCTACACCTTC. Translated: CASSHPRDRSYGYTF. Full variable domain (rest looked up from reference TRBV19 and TRBJ1-2): DGGITQSPKYLFRKEGQNVTLSCEQNLNHDAMYWYRQDPGQGLRLIYYSQIVNDFQKGDIAEGYSVSREKKESFPLTVTSAQKNPTAFYLCASSHPRDRSYGYTFGSGTRLTVV.

This chain joins TRBV10-3 and TRBJ1-5, with TRBD1 matching over 12 bases. The J segment lost 7 bases and the V segment lost 4 bases, leaving 8 bases of the junction unmatched. Per germline, CDR1 ENHRY and CDR2 SYGVKD. The length of the CDR3 is 16 residues. The CDR3 is CAISGGGQGAQQPQHF. CDR3 in DNA: TGTGCCATCAGTGGGGGGGGACAGGGGGCACAACAGCCCCAGCATTTT.

This chain links TRBV15 with TRBJ2-1; 13 nucleotides agree with TRBD2. The V gene's germline CDR1 is LNHNV and CDR2 YYDKDF (reference sequence). This CDR3 contains 19 residues. The junction had 16 bases not matched to a gene; V was cut back by 4 bases and J by 7 bases. The CDR3 bases are TGTGCCACCAGCAAAGGACTAGCGGGAGCCTTCTTCAGGGGGAATGAGCAGTTCTTC. Translated: CATSKGLAGAFFRGNEQFF.

The gene calls are TRBV14 and TRBJ2-1, with a weak D call TRBD2 (5 bases). Germline V lookup: CDR1 SGHDN, CDR2 FVKESK. The CDR3 is 15 amino acids. V lost 0 bases, J lost 4 bases, and 10 bases lay in between. The CDR3 DNA follows: TGTGCCAGCAGCCAAGACTCTGGCGGGTACAATGAGCAGTTCTTC. Protein sequence: CASSQDSGGYNEQFF.

V and J are TRBV19 and TRBJ1-5; no reliable D call. Germline CDR1 is LNHDA and CDR2 is SQIVND (reference sequence). The CDR3 is made up of 16 amino acids. Trimming left V 4 bases short and J 0 bases short, with 13 bases between. For the CDR3, the DNA is TGTGCCAGTAGTAGAGGTCAGTCTTATAGCAATCAGCCCCAGCATTTT. Its translation is CASSRGQSYSNQPQHF.

The DNA for the CDR3 is TGTGCCAGCAGCGGGCGGGAGTGGGCTGGCGGGGAGCTGTTTTTT. Protein: CASSGREWAGGELFF. The V call is TRBV9, the J call TRBJ2-2; 7 bases map to TRBD2. With V trimmed by 3 bases and J by 7 bases, 9 bases remained unmatched. The germline CDR1 and CDR2 sequences are SGDLS and YYNGEE. The CDR3 contains 15 residues.

V usage is TRBV4-1 and J usage is TRBJ2-2; D gene uncertain. The CDR3 spans 12 residues. Germline-derived CDR1 and CDR2 are MGHRA and YSYEKL. V shed 4 bases and J shed 6 bases, with 6 bases lying between them. This CDR3 reads CASSLRAGELFF. CDR3 DNA sequence: TGCGCCAGCAGCCTGAGAGCCGGGGAGCTGTTTTTT.

The chain carries TRBV27 and TRBJ2-3; D is undetermined. V was pared by 4 bases and J by 4 bases, with 9 bases between. The germline V gene has CDR1 MNHEY and CDR2 SMNVEV (reference sequence). CDR3 size: 13 residues. The DNA for the CDR3 is TGTGCCAGCAGTTCTTCTCTCCCAGATACGCAGTATTTT. It codes for CASSSSLPDTQYF.

The chain couples TRBV19 to TRBJ2-3, with 8 bases matching TRBD1. The CDR3 runs to 14 residues. Germline CDR1 is LNHDA and CDR2 is SQIVND (reference sequence). Trimming at V came to 5 bases and at J to 1 base, leaving 2 bases not matched to a gene. The CDR3 bases are TGTGCCAGTAGTCCACAGGGGGGCACAGATACGCAGTATTTT. This translates into CASSPQGGTDTQYF. Full variable domain (missing parts from reference TRBV19 and TRBJ2-3): DGGITQSPKYLFRKEGQNVTLSCEQNLNHDAMYWYRQDPGQGLRLIYYSQIVNDFQKGDIAEGYSVSREKKESFPLTVTSAQKNPTAFYLCASSPQGGTDTQYFGPGTRLTVL.

The J gene is TRBJ2-5, the V gene TRBV5-4; D possibly corresponds to TRBD2 (5 bases). The germline CDR1 and CDR2 sequences are SGHNT and YYREEE (reference sequence). The CDR3 has 16 amino acids. V was cut by 0 bases and J by 4 bases, with 16 bases left in between. CDR3 nucleotide sequence: TGTGCCAGCAGCTTGGGAGCGGCGGGTGGTGGAGAGACCCAGTACTTC. It translates to CASSLGAAGGGETQYF.

The chain uses TRBV4-1 and TRBJ2-7; D might be TRBD1 (6 bases). This CDR3 is built from 15 residues. CDR1 MGHRA and CDR2 YSYEKL come from the germline V gene. V lost 1 base, J lost 2 bases, and 12 bases lay in between. The CDR3 is CASSQAWGRPYEQYF. The CDR3, as DNA: TGCGCCAGCAGCCAAGCCTGGGGGCGCCCCTACGAGCAGTACTTC.

This clone showed up just once. The chain recombines TRBV2 with TRBJ1-6; D not certain. Trimming took off 4 bases at V and 4 bases at J, with 8 bases between the two ends. There are 14 residues in the CDR3. Germline values: CDR1 SNHLY, CDR2 FYNNEI. The CDR3 DNA reads as TGTGCCAGCAGTGGTAACTCTTATAATTCACCCCTCCACTTT. This gives the protein CASSGNSYNSPLHF.

The table lists this clone with a few counts. The chain is built from TRBV2 and TRBJ1-1, with unresolved D. Germline V lookup: CDR1 SNHLY, CDR2 FYNNEI. Trimming shortened V by 1 base and J by 10 bases, and 19 bases separated the two germline ends. This CDR3 comprises 15 residues. The CDR3: CASSEGTPVSNGAFF. The CDR3 DNA reads as TGTGCCAGCAGTGAAGGTACCCCGGTATCAAACGGAGCTTTCTTT.

The genes are TRBV11-2 and TRBJ2-7, with a weak D call TRBD1 (5 bases). V was trimmed by 0 bases and J by 3 bases, leaving 6 bases between them. Germline CDR1 is SGHAT and CDR2 is FQNNGV. The CDR3 covers 13 residues. CDR3 loop: CASSLETDYEQYF. The CDR3 nucleotides are TGTGCCAGCAGCTTAGAGACAGACTACGAGCAGTACTTC.

This chain joins TRBV6-5 and TRBJ2-3; 9 bases are a match to TRBD1. Trimming removed 7 bases from V and 6 bases from J; junction bases left unmatched: 8. The CDR3 has 14 residues. Germline V gene data show CDR1 as MNHEY and CDR2 as SVGAGI. The CDR3 protein is CASTHRDRVDTQYF. CDR3 DNA sequence: TGTGCCAGCACTCACCGGGACAGGGTTGATACGCAGTATTTT.

This clone was seen just once. The rearrangement joins TRBV6-1 to TRBJ1-2; no firm D call. The V gene's germline CDR1 is MNHNS and CDR2 SASEGT. V lost 1 base, J lost 2 bases, and 14 bases lay in between. The CDR3 is 16 amino acids. CDR3 sequence reads: CASSEEATAGNYGYTF. The CDR3 DNA reads TGTGCCAGCAGTGAAGAGGCAACGGCGGGGAACTATGGCTACACCTTC.

This clone is judged large. CDR3 nucleotide sequence: TGTGCCAGCAGTTTGGGGACAGGGGCCTACGAGCAGTACTTC. Translation gives CASSLGTGAYEQYF. V is TRBV6-5 and J is TRBJ2-7; 10 nucleotides align to TRBD1. V gave up 4 bases and J gave up 2 bases; unmatched junction bases: 2. Germline V gives CDR1 MNHEY, CDR2 SVGAGI. The CDR3 loop spans 14 amino acids.

The chain combines TRBV7-9 with TRBJ2-1, with D perhaps TRBD2 (6 bases). The length of the CDR3 is 13 residues. CDR1 and CDR2 from the germline V gene are SEHNR and FQNEAQ (reference sequence). The germline V and J ends were trimmed by 1 base and 15 bases, with 16 bases remaining between them. In DNA form, the CDR3 reads TGTGCCAGCAGCTTAGATTCTTCCGGGAGCTTGTTCTTC. Encoded protein: CASSLDSSGSLFF.

The gene calls are TRBV19 and TRBJ1-1, with D possibly matching TRBD1 (6 bases). Germline values: CDR1 LNHDA, CDR2 SQIVND (reference sequence). Trimming shortened V by 5 bases and J by 1 base, and 11 bases separated the two germline ends. The CDR3 loop spans 14 amino acids. Written as DNA, the CDR3 is TGTGCCAGTAGTCCGGACAGAGAGAACACTGAAGCTTTCTTT. The encoded protein is CASSPDRENTEAFF. Supplemented by reference TRBV19 and TRBJ1-1, the full variable domain reads DGGITQSPKYLFRKEGQNVTLSCEQNLNHDAMYWYRQDPGQGLRLIYYSQIVNDFQKGDIAEGYSVSREKKESFPLTVTSAQKNPTAFYLCASSPDRENTEAFFGQGTRLTVV.

The V call is TRBV18, the J call TRBJ2-7; 9 positions match TRBD1. This CDR3 contains 14 residues. Germline CDR1 KGHSH, CDR2 LQKENI. With 3 bases clipped from V and 5 bases from J, the junction kept 5 bases outside the gene matches. The CDR3 reads CASSPGQGQDEQYF. In DNA, the CDR3 is TGTGCCAGCTCACCGGGACAGGGACAGGACGAGCAGTACTTC.